What follows are 30 T cell receptor beta chains derived from one specimen sequenced in a study of Ad26.COV2.S vaccination and SARS-CoV-2 variants. TCRdb's copy holds only in-frame clones and misses some; the assay was immunoSEQ multiplex PCR. The profile shows approximately 420,000 clones, about 88% of them singletons. The treatment was: around 19 received Ad26.COV2.S at low or high dose, single or two shots; roughly five received placebo; per-sample allocation not given. Day 63 after the first vaccine or placebo injection was the time point for sampling. The source material was peripheral blood, sampled in a trial of Ad26.COV2.S vaccine versus placebo. The receptors were gathered from a person between 18 and 60 years old who received the Ad26.COV2.S COVID-19 vaccine or a placebo.

The chain combines TRBV7-2 with TRBJ2-7; D gene unclear. The V gene's germline CDR1 is SGHTA and CDR2 FQGNSA. The CDR3 extends over 12 amino acids. Trimming removed 0 bases from V and 6 bases from J, with 6 bases in between. CDR3 sequence (DNA): TGTGCCAGCAGCTTAGCGCTCGGCGAGCAGTACTTC. Its translation is CASSLALGEQYF.

This chain connects TRBV7-9 to TRBJ2-3, with D possibly being TRBD1 or TRBD2 (5 bases each). CDR3 size: 15 residues. CDR1 and CDR2 (germline): SEHNR, FQNEAQ (reference sequence). V was clipped by 5 bases and J by 2 bases, with 14 bases between them. The CDR3 DNA sequence: TGTGCCAGCAGCGTTGGGGACGGCTACACAGATACGCAGTATTTT. Amino acids: CASSVGDGYTDTQYF.

The chain combines TRBV13 with TRBJ1-6, with D possibly matching TRBD1 (5 bases). CDR1 and CDR2 (germline): PRHDT, FYEKMQ (reference sequence). The CDR3 runs 16 residues. V dropped 1 base and J dropped 0 bases, with 7 bases sitting between them. This chain's CDR3 is CASSLEGSSYNSPLHF. Written as DNA, the CDR3 is TGTGCCAGCAGCTTAGAGGGGAGCTCCTATAATTCACCCCTCCACTTT.

The J gene is TRBJ1-3, the V gene TRBV3-1 (or the pseudogene TRBV3-2); weak D call: TRBD1 (5 bases). CDR1 is LGHDT and CDR2 is YNNKEL in the germline V gene (reference sequence). Trimming stripped 2 bases from V and 0 bases from J, with 14 bases between. The CDR3 covers 17 residues. The DNA for the CDR3 is TGTGCCAGCAGCCAACCCGGGACCTCAAGCTCTGGAAACACCATATATTTT. Protein sequence: CASSQPGTSSSGNTIYF.

The chain recombines TRBV7-2 with TRBJ1-1; the D is unclear. Trimming removed 5 bases at V and 0 bases at J, with 13 bases between. In germline, CDR1 is SGHTA, CDR2 FQGNSA. CDR3 length: 15 amino acids. This chain's CDR3 is CASSPRRTVNTEAFF. CDR3 sequence (DNA): TGTGCCAGCAGCCCAAGGAGGACGGTGAACACTGAAGCTTTCTTT.

This chain links TRBV5-5 with TRBJ2-1; 8 bases line up with TRBD2. V lost 4 bases, J lost 9 bases, and 18 bases stayed unmatched. Germline CDR1 is SGHKS and CDR2 is YYEKEE (reference sequence). The CDR3 is 17 residues long. The CDR3: CASSDSSGLAIGGEQFF. CDR3 sequence (DNA): TGTGCCAGCAGCGACTCATCCGGACTAGCCATCGGGGGTGAGCAGTTCTTC.

CDR3 nucleotide sequence: TGTGCCAGCAGTCTGGACAGAGCCCAGAACACCGGGGAGCTGTTTTTT. Its protein is CASSLDRAQNTGELFF. The chain joins TRBV11-2 to TRBJ2-2; a weak D match, TRBD1 (6 bases). Between the trimmed V and J ends, which lost 6 bases and 1 base, there was a span of 15 bases. The germline V gene has CDR1 SGHAT and CDR2 FQNNGV. This CDR3 has 16 residues.

This chain connects TRBV6-1 to TRBJ2-7, with 8 nucleotides matching TRBD1. CDR1 and CDR2 (germline): MNHNS, SASEGT. Losses at the gene ends were 2 bases for V and 2 bases for J; bases not matched to a gene: 5. This CDR3 region has 15 residues. CDR3 protein: CASSENLGQAYEQYF. The CDR3 bases are TGTGCCAGCAGTGAAAACTTGGGACAGGCCTACGAGCAGTACTTC.

The gene calls are TRBV4-1 and TRBJ2-6; TRBD1 might be the D (5 bases). V dropped 0 bases and J dropped 0 bases, with 9 bases sitting between them. Germline CDR1 reads MGHRA; CDR2 reads YSYEKL. CDR3 size: 17 residues. The CDR3 sequence: CASSQDRTTSGANVLTF. The CDR3 coding sequence is TGCGCCAGCAGCCAAGATAGGACAACCTCTGGGGCCAACGTCCTGACTTTC.

The chain has TRBV4-1 and TRBJ2-5; possibly TRBD2 for D (5 bases). V was cut by 0 bases and J by 4 bases, with 15 bases left in between. This CDR3 has 16 amino acids. Looked up from germline, CDR1 is MGHRA and CDR2 is YSYEKL. This chain's CDR3 is CASSQELWAGGETQYF. The CDR3 DNA reads as TGCGCCAGCAGCCAAGAGCTCTGGGCCGGAGGAGAGACCCAGTACTTC.

This chain links TRBV18 with TRBJ2-7; no firm D call. The V end was cut by 2 bases, the J end by 6 bases, with 5 bases between. The germline V gene encodes CDR1 KGHSH and CDR2 LQKENI. The CDR3 runs 11 residues. This chain's CDR3 is CASSPSPEQYF. CDR3 DNA sequence: TGTGCCAGCTCACCATCCCCCGAGCAGTACTTC.

The V gene is TRBV11-2, the J gene TRBJ1-6, with unresolved D. This CDR3 is 14 amino acids long. The V end was cut by 1 base, the J end by 5 bases, with 6 bases between. Germline V gives CDR1 SGHAT, CDR2 FQNNGV. The CDR3 reads CASSLGYDNSPLHF. DNA of the CDR3: TGTGCCAGCAGCTTAGGTTATGATAATTCACCCCTCCACTTT.

The rearrangement uses TRBV13 and TRBJ2-7; 7 bases align to TRBD1. Germline-derived CDR1 and CDR2 are PRHDT and FYEKMQ (reference sequence). J was trimmed by 1 base and V by 3 bases; bases with no gene match: 9. The CDR3 loop spans 16 amino acids. The CDR3 region is CASSFGPIRGSYEQYF. The DNA for the CDR3 is TGTGCCAGCAGCTTTGGCCCAATCAGGGGGTCCTACGAGCAGTACTTC.

The chain uses TRBV7-2 and TRBJ1-2, with 8 positions matching TRBD1. Trimming removed 5 bases from V and 4 bases from J; junction bases left unmatched: 6. CDR1 and CDR2 (germline): SGHTA, FQGNSA. This CDR3 region has 14 residues. CDR3 DNA sequence: TGTGCCAGCAGCCCTAGGGACAGGAGCTATGGCTACACCTTC. Protein sequence: CASSPRDRSYGYTF.

The chain combines TRBV5-6 with TRBJ1-6; D may be TRBD1 (5 bases). Germline CDR1 and CDR2: SGHDT and YYEEEE. CDR3 length equals 14 residues. V lost 6 bases and J lost 5, with 12 bases in between. CDR3 loop: CASNLRGDNSPLHF. The CDR3 coding sequence is TGTGCCAGCAACCTCCGGGGGGATAATTCACCCCTCCACTTT.

V gene TRBV9 combines with J gene TRBJ1-2, with 10 bases identical to TRBD1. The CDR3 is 16 amino acids. After removal of 0 bases from V and 2 bases from J, the junction contained 4 bases not matched to a gene. Germline CDR1 reads SGDLS; CDR2 reads YYNGEE. CDR3 in amino acids: CASSVEWGQGNYGYTF. The CDR3 coding sequence is TGTGCCAGCAGCGTAGAGTGGGGACAGGGGAACTATGGCTACACCTTC. The variable domain in full, with the rest retrieved from reference TRBV9 and TRBJ1-2, is DSGVTQTPKHLITATGQRVTLRCSPRSGDLSVYWYQQSLDQGLQFLIQYYNGEERAKGNILERFSAQQFPDLHSELNLSSLELGDSALYFCASSVEWGQGNYGYTFGSGTRLTVV.

J is TRBJ2-7 and V is TRBV10-2, with D uncertain. Per germline, CDR1 WSHSY and CDR2 SAAADI. V was trimmed by 4 bases and J by 5 bases, leaving 6 bases between them. This CDR3 comprises 11 residues. CDR3 residues: CASSAFHEQYF. The CDR3 DNA reads as TGCGCCAGCAGTGCCTTTCACGAGCAGTACTTC.

This chain joins TRBV6-5 and TRBJ2-1, with a tentative D call TRBD2 (6 bases). CDR1 and CDR2 (germline): MNHEY, SVGAGI. The CDR3 contains 11 residues. The V end was cut by 4 bases, the J end by 10 bases, with 8 bases between. The CDR3 bases are TGTGCCAGCAGTTCCCGGGGGGAGCAGTTCTTC. As protein: CASSSRGEQFF.

The rearrangement links TRBV4-3 to TRBJ1-2; a weak D match, TRBD1 (5 bases). V gave up 0 bases and J gave up 6 bases, with 17 bases separating them. Germline loops: CDR1 LGHNA, CDR2 YSLEER. The CDR3 totals 16 residues. CDR3 sequence reads: CASSQDYSREGDGYTF. CDR3 in DNA: TGCGCCAGCAGCCAAGATTACTCCAGGGAGGGTGATGGCTACACCTTC.

This rearrangement joins TRBV3-1 (or the pseudogene TRBV3-2) to TRBJ1-1; 7 bases line up with TRBD1. The CDR3 has 15 amino acids. V lost 1 base, J lost 1 base, and 3 bases stayed unmatched. From germline, CDR1 is LGHDT and CDR2 YNNKEL (reference sequence). The CDR3 region is CASSQGDRRNTEAFF. The CDR3 nucleotides are TGTGCCAGCAGCCAAGGGGACAGAAGGAACACTGAAGCTTTCTTT.

In its sample, this clone was seen once. This chain connects TRBV30 to TRBJ2-1, with TRBD2 as a possible D gene (5 bases). Trimming shortened V by 0 bases and J by 4 bases, and 10 bases separated the two germline ends. The CDR3 runs 14 residues. The germline V gene encodes CDR1 GTSNPN and CDR2 SVGIG (reference sequence). In nucleotides, the CDR3 is TGTGCCTGGAGTGTTCAGGTAGCGTACAATGAGCAGTTCTTC. Translating gives CAWSVQVAYNEQFF.

J is TRBJ2-3 and V is TRBV6-2 or TRBV6-3, with 12 positions matching TRBD2. The CDR3 contains 18 residues. The germline V gene encodes CDR1 MNHEY and CDR2 SVGEGT. The V gene end was trimmed by 0 bases and the J gene end by 1 base; junction bases not matched to a gene: 5. CDR3 residues: CASSYSTSGGLGTDTQYF. The DNA of the CDR3 is TGTGCCAGCAGTTACTCGACTAGCGGGGGATTGGGCACAGATACGCAGTATTTT.

The sample holds a few counts of this clone. V is TRBV25-1 and J is TRBJ1-1; 7 bases are a match to TRBD1. CDR1 is MGHDK and CDR2 is SYGVNS in the germline V gene. V lost 0 bases and J lost 10; bases outside the gene matches: 2. CDR3 length: 12 residues. CDR3 loop: CASSEYNRGAFF. CDR3 bases: TGTGCCAGCAGTGAATATAACAGGGGAGCTTTCTTT.

The CDR3 region has the DNA TGTGCCAGCAGCAGGGGGGTCCAAGAGACCCAGTACTTC. Translating it yields CASSRGVQETQYF. This rearrangement joins TRBV9 to TRBJ2-5, with D perhaps matching TRBD1 or TRBD2 (6 bases each). The CDR3 contains 13 residues. Germline V gene sequence: CDR1 SGDLS, CDR2 YYNGEE. Trimming shortened V by 4 bases and J by 1 base, and 8 bases separated the two germline ends.

The chain has TRBV30 and TRBJ2-1; tentatively, D is TRBD2 (5 bases). Germline V lookup: CDR1 GTSNPN, CDR2 SVGIG (reference sequence). V was pared by 4 bases and J by 0 bases, with 10 bases between. This CDR3 contains 14 residues. CDR3 loop: CAWTTGISYNEQFF. CDR3 DNA sequence: TGTGCCTGGACGACGGGGATCTCCTACAATGAGCAGTTCTTC.

The chain has TRBV7-9 and TRBJ2-7, with a tentative D call TRBD1 (6 bases). Looked up from germline, CDR1 is SEHNR and CDR2 is FQNEAQ (reference sequence). The V and J ends lost 4 bases and 5 bases respectively, with 9 bases between them. The CDR3 runs to 12 residues. Written as DNA, the CDR3 is TGTGCCAGCAGCTGGGGACAAGACGAGCAGTACTTC. Translation gives CASSWGQDEQYF.

The chain recombines TRBV5-4 with TRBJ1-5; D is unclear. CDR3 length: 13 amino acids. Germline CDR1 reads SGHNT; CDR2 reads YYREEE (reference sequence). V gave up 0 bases and J gave up 7 bases, with 8 bases separating them. The CDR3 spells CASSLGPSQPQHF. CDR3 nucleotide sequence: TGTGCCAGCAGCTTGGGGCCATCCCAGCCCCAGCATTTT.

The chain combines TRBV3-1 (or the pseudogene TRBV3-2) with TRBJ1-2; TRBD1 agrees at 9 bases. V lost 5 bases to trimming and J lost 8 bases; unmatched junction nucleotides: 9. The CDR3 is 14 residues long. Germline values: CDR1 LGHDT, CDR2 YNNKEL (reference sequence). CDR3 in DNA: TGTGCCAGCAGCTATAGGACAGGGGCGTCAGGCTACACCTTC. This encodes CASSYRTGASGYTF.

This chain joins TRBV29-1 and TRBJ1-2; D is uncertain. The V and J ends lost 6 bases and 2 bases respectively, with 10 bases between them. In germline, CDR1 is SQVTM, CDR2 ANQGSEA. The CDR3 is 12 residues long. DNA for the CDR3: TGCAGCGTCCCCTTGGGAAACTATGGCTACACCTTC. Amino acid sequence: CSVPLGNYGYTF.

Concerning this clone: Other DNA sequences in the same sample also yield this CDR3. CDR3 residues: CASSLAGGTDTQYF. CDR3 nucleotide sequence: TGTGCCAGCAGCTTAGCGGGTGGCACAGATACGCAGTATTTT. This chain links TRBV11-2 with TRBJ2-3; D not resolved. Germline CDR1 reads SGHAT; CDR2 reads FQNNGV. The CDR3 length is 14 residues. Trimming took off 1 base at V and 1 base at J, with 6 bases between the two ends.